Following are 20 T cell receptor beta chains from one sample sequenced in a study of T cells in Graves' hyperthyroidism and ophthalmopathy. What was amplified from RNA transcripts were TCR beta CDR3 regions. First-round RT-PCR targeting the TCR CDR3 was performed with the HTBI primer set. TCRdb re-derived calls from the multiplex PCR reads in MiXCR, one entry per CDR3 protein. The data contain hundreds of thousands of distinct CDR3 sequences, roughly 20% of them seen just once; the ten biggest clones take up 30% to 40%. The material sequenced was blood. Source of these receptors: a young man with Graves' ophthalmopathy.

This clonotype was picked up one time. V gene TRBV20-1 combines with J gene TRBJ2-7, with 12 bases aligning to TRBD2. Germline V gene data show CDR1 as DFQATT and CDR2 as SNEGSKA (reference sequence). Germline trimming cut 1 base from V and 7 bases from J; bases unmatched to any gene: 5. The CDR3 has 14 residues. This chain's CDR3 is CSARASGRAPEQYF. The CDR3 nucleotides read TGCAGTGCTAGAGCTAGCGGGAGGGCGCCTGAGCAGTACTTC.

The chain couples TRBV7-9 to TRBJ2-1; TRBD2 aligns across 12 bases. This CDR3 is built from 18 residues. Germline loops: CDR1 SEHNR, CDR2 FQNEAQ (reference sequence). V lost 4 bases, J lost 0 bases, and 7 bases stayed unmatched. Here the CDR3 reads CASSSPSGRVSSYNEQFF. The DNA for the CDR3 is TGTGCCAGCAGCTCTCCTAGCGGGAGGGTAAGCTCCTACAATGAGCAGTTCTTC.

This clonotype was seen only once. CDR3 in DNA: TGTGCCATCAGTGAGTCTCCCCAGCAGGAAAAACTGTTTTTT. This encodes CAISESPQQEKLFF. V and J are TRBV10-3 and TRBJ1-4; D is unresolved. Germline CDR1 and CDR2: ENHRY and SYGVKD. The CDR3 has 14 residues. V gave up 0 bases and J gave up 8 bases, with 10 bases separating them.

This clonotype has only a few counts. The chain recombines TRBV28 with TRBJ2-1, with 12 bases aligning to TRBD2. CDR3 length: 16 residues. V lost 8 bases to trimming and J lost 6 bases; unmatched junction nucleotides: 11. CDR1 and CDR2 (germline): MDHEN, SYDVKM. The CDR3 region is CASGDSRGLAGNEQFF. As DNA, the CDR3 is TGTGCCAGCGGGGACTCTAGGGGACTAGCGGGCAATGAGCAGTTCTTC.

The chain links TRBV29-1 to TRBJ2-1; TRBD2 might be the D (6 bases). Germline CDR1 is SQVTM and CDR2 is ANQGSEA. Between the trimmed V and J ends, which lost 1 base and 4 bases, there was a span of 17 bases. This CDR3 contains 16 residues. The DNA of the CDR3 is TGCAGCGTTGAAGTCCCGGGGGACGGGGTTTACAATGAGCAGTTCTTC. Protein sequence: CSVEVPGDGVYNEQFF.

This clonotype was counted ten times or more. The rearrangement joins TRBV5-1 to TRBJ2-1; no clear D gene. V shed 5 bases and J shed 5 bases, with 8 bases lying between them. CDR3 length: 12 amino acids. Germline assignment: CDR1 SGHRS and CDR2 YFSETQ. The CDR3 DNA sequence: TGCGCCAGCAGTTGGACCGACAATGAGCAGTTCTTC. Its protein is CASSWTDNEQFF. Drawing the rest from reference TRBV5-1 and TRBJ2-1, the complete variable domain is KAGVTQTPRYLIKTRGQQVTLSCSPISGHRSVSWYQQTPGQGLQFLFEYFSETQRNKGNFPGRFSGRQFSNSRSEMNVSTLELGDSALYLCASSWTDNEQFFGPGTRLTVL.

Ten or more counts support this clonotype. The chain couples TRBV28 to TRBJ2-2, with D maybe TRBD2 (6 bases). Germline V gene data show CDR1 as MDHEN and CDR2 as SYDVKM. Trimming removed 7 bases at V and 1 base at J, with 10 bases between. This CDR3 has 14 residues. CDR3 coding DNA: TGTGCCAGCAAAGAGGGAGGGAACACCGGGGAGCTGTTTTTT. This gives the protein CASKEGGNTGELFF.

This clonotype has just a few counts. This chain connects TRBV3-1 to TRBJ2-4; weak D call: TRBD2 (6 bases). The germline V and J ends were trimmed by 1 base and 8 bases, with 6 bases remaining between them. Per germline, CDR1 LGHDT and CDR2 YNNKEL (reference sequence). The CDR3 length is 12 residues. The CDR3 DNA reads TGTGCCAGCAGCCAAGCGGGGGACATTCAGTACTTC. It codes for CASSQAGDIQYF.

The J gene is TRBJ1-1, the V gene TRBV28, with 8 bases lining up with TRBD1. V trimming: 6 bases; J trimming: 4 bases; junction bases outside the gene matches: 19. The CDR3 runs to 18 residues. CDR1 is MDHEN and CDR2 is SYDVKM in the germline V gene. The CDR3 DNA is TGTGCCAGCAGCCGCGGACAGGGTGAGGGGCCCTCGAGCACTGAAGCTTTCTTT. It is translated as CASSRGQGEGPSSTEAFF.

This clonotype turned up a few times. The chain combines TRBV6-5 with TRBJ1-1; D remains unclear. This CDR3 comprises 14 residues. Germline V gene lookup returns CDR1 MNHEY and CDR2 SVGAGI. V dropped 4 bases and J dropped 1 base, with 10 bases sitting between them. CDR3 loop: CASSSKGRNTEAFF. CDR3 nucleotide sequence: TGTGCCAGCAGTTCGAAGGGTCGGAACACTGAAGCTTTCTTT.

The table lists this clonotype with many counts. CDR3 DNA: TGTGCCAGCAGTATCAGCGGGATGAACACTGAAGCTTTCTTT. Protein: CASSISGMNTEAFF. The chain recombines TRBV27 with TRBJ1-1; D is unresolved. Per the germline V gene, CDR1 is MNHEY and CDR2 is SMNVEV (reference sequence). The CDR3 totals 14 residues. V dropped 5 bases and J dropped 0 bases, with 10 bases sitting between them.

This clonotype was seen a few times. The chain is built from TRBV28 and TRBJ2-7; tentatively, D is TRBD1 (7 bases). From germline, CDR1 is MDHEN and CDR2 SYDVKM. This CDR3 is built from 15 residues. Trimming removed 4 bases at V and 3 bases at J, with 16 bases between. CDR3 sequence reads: CASSSQGGPIYEQYF. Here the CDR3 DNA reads TGTGCCAGCAGTTCCCAGGGGGGCCCAATCTACGAGCAGTACTTC.

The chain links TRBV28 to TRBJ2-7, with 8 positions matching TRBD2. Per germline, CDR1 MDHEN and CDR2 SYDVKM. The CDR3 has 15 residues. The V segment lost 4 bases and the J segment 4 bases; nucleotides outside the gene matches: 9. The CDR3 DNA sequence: TGTGCCAGCAGTTCCTCGACTAGCGAGGGTTACGAGCAGTACTTC. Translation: CASSSSTSEGYEQYF. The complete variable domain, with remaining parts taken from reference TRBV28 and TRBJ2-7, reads DVKVTQSSRYLVKRTGEKVFLECVQDMDHENMFWYRQDPGLGLRLIYFSYDVKMKEKGDIPEGYSVSREKKERFSLILESASTNQTSMYLCASSSSTSEGYEQYFGPGTRLTVT.

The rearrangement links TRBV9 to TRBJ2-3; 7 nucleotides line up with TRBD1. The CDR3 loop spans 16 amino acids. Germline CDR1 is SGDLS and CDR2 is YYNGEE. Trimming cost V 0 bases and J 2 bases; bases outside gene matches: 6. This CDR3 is CASSVGPTGSTDTQYF. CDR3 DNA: TGTGCCAGCAGCGTAGGCCCGACAGGGTCCACAGATACGCAGTATTTT.

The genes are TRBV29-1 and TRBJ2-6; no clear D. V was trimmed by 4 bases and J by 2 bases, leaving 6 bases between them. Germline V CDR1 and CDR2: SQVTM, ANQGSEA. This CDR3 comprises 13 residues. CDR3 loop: CSVGEPGANVLTF. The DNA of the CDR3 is TGCAGCGTTGGGGAACCTGGGGCCAACGTCCTGACTTTC.

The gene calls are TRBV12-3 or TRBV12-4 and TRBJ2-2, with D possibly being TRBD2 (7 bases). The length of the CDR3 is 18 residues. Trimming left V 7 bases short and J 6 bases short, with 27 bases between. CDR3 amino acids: CASTTRGAYYASAGELFF. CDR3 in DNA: TGTGCCAGCACCACCCGGGGGGCCTATTACGCCAGCGCCGGGGAGCTGTTTTTT.

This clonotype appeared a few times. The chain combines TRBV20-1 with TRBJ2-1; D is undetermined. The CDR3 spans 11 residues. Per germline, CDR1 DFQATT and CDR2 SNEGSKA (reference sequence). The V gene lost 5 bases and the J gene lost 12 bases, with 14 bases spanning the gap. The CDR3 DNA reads TGCAGTGCTGCGAACGCTAGGGTGCAGTTCTTC. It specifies CSAANARVQFF.

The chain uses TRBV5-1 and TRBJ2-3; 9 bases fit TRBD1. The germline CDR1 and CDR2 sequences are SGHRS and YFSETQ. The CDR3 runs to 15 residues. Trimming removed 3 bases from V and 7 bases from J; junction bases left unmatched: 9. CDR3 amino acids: CASSYTGTGMHTQYF. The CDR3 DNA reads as TGCGCCAGCAGCTATACCGGGACAGGGATGCATACGCAGTATTTT.

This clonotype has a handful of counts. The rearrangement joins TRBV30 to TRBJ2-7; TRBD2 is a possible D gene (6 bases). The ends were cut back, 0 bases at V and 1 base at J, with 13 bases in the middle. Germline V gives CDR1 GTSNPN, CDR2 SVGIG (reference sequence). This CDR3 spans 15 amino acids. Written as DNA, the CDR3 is TGTGCCTGGAGTGTACAAGCGGGCTGGTCCTACGAGCAGTACTTC. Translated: CAWSVQAGWSYEQYF.

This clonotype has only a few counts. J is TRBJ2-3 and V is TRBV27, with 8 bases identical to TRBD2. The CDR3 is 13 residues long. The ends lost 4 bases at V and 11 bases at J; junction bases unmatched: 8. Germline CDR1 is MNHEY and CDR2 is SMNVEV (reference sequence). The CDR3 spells CASSSPPLAGQYF. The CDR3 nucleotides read TGTGCCAGCAGTTCCCCCCCGCTAGCGGGGCAGTATTTT.